Below are 6 T cell receptor beta chains sequenced from a single sample in a study of CD8 T cells in ankylosing spondylitis. MiXCR, run by TCRdb on the 5' RACE reads, gives a single entry per CDR3 protein. The sample consists of over 100,000 distinct CDR3 sequences, about 6.4% of them appearing once. The sequenced sample was blood, either unsorted or a sorted T cell fraction (not recorded which). The receptors here all came from a male donor with ankylosing spondylitis or in good health (not recorded which).

This clonotype has at least ten counts. The chain joins TRBV12-3 or TRBV12-4 to TRBJ2-1; 9 bases agree with TRBD2. With 1 base clipped from V and 10 bases from J, the junction kept 5 bases outside the gene matches. This CDR3 has 14 residues. The CDR3 DNA sequence: TGTGCCAGCAGTTTAGGCGGGGGGGCACAAGAGCAGTTCTTC. Amino acids: CASSLGGGAQEQFF.

This clonotype appeared many times. This sequence joins TRBV7-8 and TRBJ2-1; TRBD2 matches at 9 bases. V dropped 2 bases and J dropped 7; count of bases not matched to a gene: 12. The germline V gene encodes CDR1 SGHVS and CDR2 FQNEAQ. The CDR3 extends over 17 amino acids. The CDR3 DNA sequence: TGTGCCAGCAGCTTAAGGAGGTTGACTAGCGGACCTAATGAGCAGTTCTTC. It codes for CASSLRRLTSGPNEQFF. The complete variable domain, with remaining parts taken from reference TRBV7-8 and TRBJ2-1, reads GAGVSQSPRYKVAKRGQDVALRCDPISGHVSLFWYQQALGQGPEFLTYFQNEAQLDKSGLPSDRFFAERPEGSVSTLKIQRTQQEDSAVYLCASSLRRLTSGPNEQFFGPGTRLTVL.

This clonotype was detected many times. The V gene is TRBV20-1, the J gene TRBJ1-5; D not certain. The CDR3 is 14 amino acids. V lost 7 bases and J 0 bases, leaving 13 bases between the germline ends. Looked up from germline, CDR1 is DFQATT and CDR2 is SNEGSKA (reference sequence). CDR3: CSGRRLDSNQPQHF. CDR3 in DNA: TGCAGTGGTCGGAGGTTGGATAGCAATCAGCCCCAGCATTTT.

Ten or more counts support this clonotype. This chain joins TRBV11-2 and TRBJ1-3, with D tentatively TRBD1 (6 bases). This CDR3 region has 15 residues. V was pared by 0 bases and J by 2 bases, with 8 bases between. CDR1 is SGHAT, CDR2 FQNNGV, per germline. The CDR3 region is CASSLDGTPGNTIYF. CDR3 nucleotides: TGTGCCAGCAGCTTAGATGGGACACCTGGAAACACCATATATTTT.

This clonotype has at least ten counts. V usage is TRBV24-1 and J usage is TRBJ2-2; D may be TRBD2 (6 bases). Germline assignment: CDR1 KGHDR and CDR2 SFDVKD. This CDR3 contains 15 residues. Trimming removed 4 bases at V and 3 bases at J, with 11 bases between. DNA for the CDR3: TGTGCCACCAGTGACCCCGGGACTCACACCGGGGAGCTGTTTTTT. Protein sequence: CATSDPGTHTGELFF.

This clonotype was detected ten times or more. The chain combines TRBV5-1 with TRBJ2-1; 8 positions agree with TRBD1. CDR3 length equals 17 residues. V was pared by 4 bases and J by 6 bases, with 15 bases of the junction left unmatched. The germline V gene has CDR1 SGHRS and CDR2 YFSETQ. CDR3 DNA: TGCGCCAGCAGCGATGGACAGGGTAGCGTTCGACGCAATGAGCAGTTCTTC. Translating it yields CASSDGQGSVRRNEQFF.